Each of the 3 T cell receptor beta chains below was sequenced from the same sample in a study of shared clonotypes between healthy human individuals. Data came from immunoSEQ multiplex PCR; TCRdb stores just in-frame clones and leaves some out. The data hold 400,000 to 500,000 clones, with around 80% observed a single time. Sequencing used PBMCs. The receptors come from a woman aged 40 to 49 in good health. Some clones in this sample may be carry-over from other donors' samples.

The chain links TRBV2 to TRBJ2-3; D possibly corresponds to TRBD2 (5 bases). The CDR3 runs 14 residues. The V end lost 6 bases, the J end lost 3 bases, and 13 bases lay between the germline ends. Germline V gene lookup returns CDR1 SNHLY and CDR2 FYNNEI. The CDR3 DNA reads as TGTGCCAGCAGGTCAAGGTCGGGGACAGATACGCAGTATTTT. Protein: CASRSRSGTDTQYF.

This chain joins TRBV7-2 and TRBJ2-7; 8 positions match TRBD2. The V segment lost 4 bases and the J segment 2 bases; nucleotides outside the gene matches: 4. There are 14 residues in the CDR3. CDR1 is SGHTA, CDR2 FQGNSA, per germline. CDR3 region: CASSSVAGPYEQYF. The CDR3 region has the DNA TGTGCCAGCAGCTCAGTAGCGGGACCCTACGAGCAGTACTTC.

This clone was picked up a small number of times. The chain recombines TRBV9 with TRBJ2-1; no firm D call. The CDR3 is made up of 14 amino acids. Germline-derived CDR1 and CDR2 are SGDLS and YYNGEE. With 0 bases removed from V and 8 bases from J, the gap between germline ends came to 12 bases. DNA for the CDR3: TGTGCCAGCAGCGTAGGCCCGGTCTTGGATGAGCAGTTCTTC. Translation gives CASSVGPVLDEQFF.